These 15 T cell receptor beta chains were sequenced from one sample in a study of neoadjuvant anti-PD-1 for oral cavity cancer. Clones were read by immunoSEQ multiplex PCR, and TCRdb kept only the in-frame ones, dropping some. This table has 65,000 to 95,000 clones, around 80% appearing once. The source material was PBMCs, sampled before nivolumab (anti-PD-1) treatment. These receptor sequences come from a person aged 40 to 85 with oral cavity squamous cell carcinoma.

This rearrangement joins TRBV2 to TRBJ1-5; the match to TRBD1 covers 8 bases. V trimming: 4 bases; J trimming: 7 bases; junction bases outside the gene matches: 3. CDR1 SNHLY and CDR2 FYNNEI come from the germline V gene. This CDR3 comprises 13 residues. CDR3 DNA sequence: TGTGCCAGCAGTGGGCAGGGGGCACAGCCCCAGCATTTT. Amino acids: CASSGQGAQPQHF.

Of note for this clone: Other DNA sequences in this specimen translate into the identical CDR3. The V call is TRBV5-1, the J call TRBJ2-2; D not certain. This CDR3 has 11 residues. Trimming left V 2 bases short and J 6 bases short, with 2 bases between. The germline gives CDR1 SGHRS, CDR2 YFSETQ. In DNA form, the CDR3 reads TGCGCCAGCAGCTTCCCCGGGGAGCTGTTTTTT. Translating it yields CASSFPGELFF.

The V call is TRBV5-8, the J call TRBJ2-2; no reliable D call. The length of the CDR3 is 14 residues. The germline V gene encodes CDR1 SGHTS and CDR2 YDEGEE. The V end was cut by 3 bases, the J end by 7 bases, with 13 bases between. CDR3 protein: CASSWMGSSGELFF. The CDR3 bases are TGTGCCAGCAGCTGGATGGGGTCGAGCGGGGAGCTGTTTTTT.

This clone appeared a single time. V gene TRBV4-1 combines with J gene TRBJ2-1; 8 bases fit TRBD1. V dropped 0 bases and J dropped 4; count of bases not matched to a gene: 8. The CDR3 has 17 amino acids. Germline CDR1 and CDR2: MGHRA and YSYEKL. The CDR3 DNA reads TGCGCCAGCAGCCAAGATGGCCAGGGGGCAAGGTACAATGAGCAGTTCTTC. Translation gives CASSQDGQGARYNEQFF.

The chain carries TRBV29-1 and TRBJ2-7; 7 bases are shared with TRBD1. Germline CDR1 reads SQVTM; CDR2 reads ANQGSEA. The CDR3 spans 14 residues. J lost 6 bases, V lost 1 base, and 9 bases had no gene match. The CDR3 loop is CSVEGQGRYGEQYF. The DNA of the CDR3 is TGCAGCGTTGAAGGACAGGGTCGATATGGCGAGCAGTACTTC.

The chain carries TRBV6-6 and TRBJ1-4; 7 positions match TRBD1. Germline assignment: CDR1 MNHNY and CDR2 SVGAGI (reference sequence). CDR3 length: 13 amino acids. Losses at the gene ends were 8 bases for V and 8 bases for J; bases not matched to a gene: 8. This CDR3 reads CASGGQGGEKLFF. Here the CDR3 DNA reads TGTGCCAGCGGAGGGCAGGGGGGCGAAAAACTGTTTTTT.

V usage is TRBV9 and J usage is TRBJ2-1; TRBD2 matches 11 bases. Looked up from germline, CDR1 is SGDLS and CDR2 is YYNGEE. The ends lost 3 bases at V and 4 bases at J; junction bases unmatched: 6. CDR3 length: 16 amino acids. The CDR3 DNA follows: TGTGCCAGCAGCGCCACGACTAGCGGGACATACAATGAGCAGTTCTTC. This gives the protein CASSATTSGTYNEQFF.

The chain has TRBV7-2 and TRBJ2-1, with no clear D. The germline gives CDR1 SGHTA, CDR2 FQGNSA. V was cut by 5 bases and J by 3 bases, with 11 bases left in between. The CDR3 sequence is 14 residues long. CDR3 sequence reads: CASSMSTVYNEQFF. The CDR3 region has the DNA TGTGCCAGCAGCATGTCGACGGTCTACAATGAGCAGTTCTTC.

This sequence joins TRBV30 and TRBJ1-5; D uncertain. The germline V gene encodes CDR1 GTSNPN and CDR2 SVGIG (reference sequence). Trimming took 3 bases from V and 1 from J, leaving 10 bases between them. This CDR3 contains 14 residues. The CDR3 nucleotides read TGTGCCTGGAGCAAAGGGCTGAGCAATCAGCCCCAGCATTTT. Translation: CAWSKGLSNQPQHF.

The V and J genes are TRBV29-1 and TRBJ1-1; 11 positions match TRBD1. Germline trimming cut 7 bases from V and 8 bases from J; bases unmatched to any gene: 12. CDR3 length: 14 residues. Germline assignment: CDR1 SQVTM and CDR2 ANQGSEA. For the CDR3, the DNA is TGCAGCGCCGACCGGGACAGGGGGAAAGAAGAAGCTTTCTTT. It yields the protein CSADRDRGKEEAFF.

This chain connects TRBV30 to TRBJ2-7, with 16 bases fitting TRBD2. Germline trimming cut 3 bases from V and 7 bases from J; bases unmatched to any gene: 6. Looked up from germline, CDR1 is GTSNPN and CDR2 is SVGIG (reference sequence). This CDR3 has 15 amino acids. The CDR3 is CAWRGTSGRAGEQYF. The CDR3 region has the DNA TGTGCCTGGAGGGGGACTAGCGGGAGGGCAGGGGAGCAGTACTTC.

In the case of this clone: A much larger clone lies one base from this, so it may be a read error. Other DNA sequences from this sample encode an identical CDR3 as well. This sequence joins TRBV10-1 and TRBJ2-5; D unresolved. The CDR3 is 14 amino acids. Germline CDR1 and CDR2: WNHNN and SYGVQD (reference sequence). The DNA for the CDR3 is TGCGCCAGCAGTGACGACGGGTGGCAAGAGACTCAGTACTTC. Its translation is CASSDDGWQETQYF.

CDR3 in DNA: TGTGCCAGCTCGGGACTGAATCAGCCCCAGCATTTT. It codes for CASSGLNQPQHF. The J gene is TRBJ1-5, the V gene TRBV19; D perhaps matches TRBD1 (5 bases). The CDR3 covers 12 residues. Germline assignment: CDR1 LNHDA and CDR2 SQIVND (reference sequence). Trimming took off 9 bases at V and 4 bases at J, with 10 bases between the two ends.

The V call is TRBV30, the J call TRBJ1-1; D may be TRBD1 (6 bases). V was clipped by 2 bases and J by 3 bases, with 19 bases between them. Germline V gives CDR1 GTSNPN, CDR2 SVGIG (reference sequence). This CDR3 contains 16 residues. The CDR3 sequence is CAWSFLGAKWDTEAFF. Here the CDR3 DNA reads TGTGCCTGGAGTTTTCTGGGGGCAAAATGGGACACTGAAGCTTTCTTT. The entire variable domain, with the rest obtained from reference TRBV30 and TRBJ1-1, is as follows: SQTIHQWPATLVQPVGSPLSLECTVEGTSNPNLYWYRQAAGRGLQLLFYSVGIGQISSEVPQNLSASRPQDRQFILSSKKLLLSDSGFYLCAWSFLGAKWDTEAFFGQGTRLTVV.

The genes are TRBV7-9 and TRBJ1-5; D remains ambiguous. The CDR3 consists of 14 residues. Trimming left V 10 bases short and J 1 base short, with 14 bases between. Germline V gene lookup returns CDR1 SEHNR and CDR2 FQNEAQ (reference sequence). CDR3 amino acids: CANPGRRSNQPQHF. In nucleotides, the CDR3 is TGTGCCAACCCAGGAAGGAGGAGCAATCAGCCCCAGCATTTT.